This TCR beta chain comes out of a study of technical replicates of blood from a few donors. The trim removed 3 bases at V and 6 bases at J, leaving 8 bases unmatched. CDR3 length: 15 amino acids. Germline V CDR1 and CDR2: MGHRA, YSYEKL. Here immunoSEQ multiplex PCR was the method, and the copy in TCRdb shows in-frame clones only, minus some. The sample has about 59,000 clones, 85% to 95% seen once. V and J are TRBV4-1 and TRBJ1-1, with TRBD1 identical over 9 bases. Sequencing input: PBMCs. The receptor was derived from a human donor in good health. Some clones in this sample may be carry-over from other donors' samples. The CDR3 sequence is CASSQLPGQGAEAFF. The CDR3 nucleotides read TGCGCCAGCAGCCAGCTCCCGGGACAGGGCGCTGAAGCTTTCTTT.